Listed below are T cell receptor beta chains from one sample, sequenced in a study of T cells in localized non-small cell lung cancer. Data came from immunoSEQ multiplex PCR; TCRdb stores just in-frame clones and leaves some out. The sample consists of approximately 1,400 clones, 25% to 30% of them appearing once. The sample in question was lung tumor tissue, obtained before any cancer treatment. All receptors come from a male donor aged 60 or over with stage II lung adenocarcinoma. Each CDR3 is given with its conserved first and last residue. A D gene is named only where the DNA matches it firmly. Not all rows give a size; the values are once, few, many and, for expanded clones, a class.

j_call | d_call | clone_size | v_call | cdr3_nt | cdr3_aa
TRBJ1-3 | . | medium-sized | TRBV4-1 | TGCGCCAGCAGCCAGAGAGGGCAACAGGGTGCCTCTGGAAACACCATATATTTT | CASSQRGQQGASGNTIYF
TRBJ2-1 | TRBD2 | . | TRBV29-1 | TGCAGCGGAACTAGCGGGAGCTACAATGAGCAGTTCTTC | CSGTSGSYNEQFF
TRBJ1-1 | . | few | TRBV6-8 | TGTGCCAGCAGTTACGGCAGGGGCGCCCCGGGCGCGGGCACTGAAGCTTTCTTT | CASSYGRGAPGAGTEAFF
TRBJ2-2 | TRBD1 | . | TRBV5-1 | TGCGCCAGCAGCCCCGGGACAGGGACCGGGGAGCTGTTTTTT | CASSPGTGTGELFF
TRBJ1-1 | . | . | TRBV6-8 | TGTGCCAGCCGGATGGGGGTGAACACTGAAGCTTTCTTT | CASRMGVNTEAFF
TRBJ1-3 | . | . | TRBV6-8 | TGTGCCAGCAGCCCTAAGGTTGGAAACACCATATATTTT | CASSPKVGNTIYF
TRBJ2-3 | . | . | TRBV30 | TGTGCCTGGAGCGAAAGCACAGATACGCAGTATTTT | CAWSESTDTQYF
TRBJ2-2 | TRBD2 | . | TRBV6-8 | TGTGCCAGCAGTTACTTCACTCCGGGACTAGCGGGAGGGGGTAGCGGGGAGCTGTTTTTT | CASSYFTPGLAGGGSGELFF
TRBJ2-7 | . | medium-sized | TRBV9 | TGTGCCAGCCGAGGTGGGGACGACTACTACGAGCAGTACTTC | CASRGGDDYYEQYF
TRBJ2-7 | . | . | TRBV18 | TGTGCCAGCTCAACGAACGGGGACCCAGGGTACGAGCAGTACTTC | CASSTNGDPGYEQYF
TRBJ2-3 | TRBD1 | . | TRBV14 | TGTGCCAGCAGCCAAGATCTCAGGACAGGGTCATCAGATACGCAGTATTTT | CASSQDLRTGSSDTQYF
TRBJ1-1 | . | . | TRBV9 | TGTGCCAGCAGCGTAGTTTCAGGGCGAGCCACTGAAGCTTTCTTT | CASSVVSGRATEAFF
TRBJ1-2 | . | medium-sized | TRBV7-5 | TGTGCCAGCAGCTTAGTAGTCGGACAGGGAGGCAACTATGGCTACACCTTC | CASSLVVGQGGNYGYTF
TRBJ1-4 | . | . | TRBV28 | TGTGCCAGCAGTGGGGGGGGTGAAAAACTGTTTTTT | CASSGGGEKLFF
TRBJ2-3 | TRBD2 | few | TRBV11-3 | TGTGCCAGCAGCCCTCGGACTAGCGGGCCGTCAGATACGCAGTATTTT | CASSPRTSGPSDTQYF
TRBJ1-2 | . | . | TRBV6-8 | TGTGCCAGCAGGTGGGGAGGAAACTATGGCTACACCTTC | CASRWGGNYGYTF
TRBJ2-7 | TRBD2 | few | TRBV29-1 | TGCAGCGTTGTTAGGGACGGGGGGTACGAGCAGTACTTC | CSVVRDGGYEQYF
TRBJ2-7 | . | . | TRBV19 | TGTGCCAGTAGTATAGCAGCGGGTAACTACGAGCAGTACTTC | CASSIAAGNYEQYF
TRBJ1-1 | . | . | TRBV29-1 | TGCAGCGTTGAAGGAGGTCGGAGAAGGTGGAACACTGAAGCTTTCTTT | CSVEGGRRRWNTEAFF
TRBJ1-1 | . | few | TRBV6-8 | TGTGCCAGCAGGGCCGGGACAACAAACACTGAAGCTTTCTTT | CASRAGTTNTEAFF
TRBJ2-3 | . | few | TRBV11-3 | TGTGCCAGCACGAAAGGGTGGGCTAGTCCCGCAGATACGCAGTATTTT | CASTKGWASPADTQYF
TRBJ2-7 | . | . | TRBV29-1 | TGCAGCGTTATGGGTGGGGACCCCCAGTACTACGAGCAGTACTTC | CSVMGGDPQYYEQYF
TRBJ1-3 | . | . | TRBV7-2 | TGTGCCAGCAGCTTAGCGCGGGGGAGCACCATATATTTT | CASSLARGSTIYF
TRBJ2-7 | . | medium-sized | TRBV11-3 | TGTGCCAGCAGCCCCCACCCAGAAGGGTACGAGCAGTACTTC | CASSPHPEGYEQYF
TRBJ1-5 | . | . | TRBV11-3 | TGTGCCAGCAGCACAGGACAGCGCAATCAGCCCCAGCATTTT | CASSTGQRNQPQHF
TRBJ2-3 | . | few | TRBV6-8 | TGTGCCAGCATCCCACCTGGGGTAGCGGATACGCAGTATTTT | CASIPPGVADTQYF
TRBJ2-1 | TRBD2 | . | TRBV19 | TGTGCCAGTAGTAGGACTAGCGGGGCCTCCTACAATGAGCAGTTCTTC | CASSRTSGASYNEQFF
TRBJ2-2 | . | . | TRBV2 | TGTGCCAGCAGTGTCAGGGGAGAGAACACCGGGGAGCTGTTTTTT | CASSVRGENTGELFF
TRBJ2-5 | TRBD1 | . | TRBV6-8 | TGTGCCAGCAGTGATGGGGACAGGGTGGAGACCCAGTACTTC | CASSDGDRVETQYF
TRBJ2-1 | . | . | TRBV19 | TGTGCCAGTAGTATCGCGGGGGCGGAGGACAATGAGCAGTTCTTC | CASSIAGAEDNEQFF
TRBJ2-5 | TRBD1 | medium-sized | TRBV12-5 | TGTGCCAGCACCCTCGGGACAGAAGAGACCCAGTACTTC | CASTLGTEETQYF
TRBJ2-7 | . | few | TRBV9 | TGTGCCAGCTCTTCCTCCGGGACTCTGGCACTCGAGCAGTACTTC | CASSSSGTLALEQYF
TRBJ1-1 | . | . | TRBV9 | TGTGCCAGCAGCCCCAGCGGGGTAAGCACTGAAGCTTTCTTT | CASSPSGVSTEAFF
TRBJ2-7 | . | . | TRBV19 | TGTGCCAGTAGTCGTCGTGGGCACTCGGGGGACGAGCAGTACTTC | CASSRRGHSGDEQYF
TRBJ1-2 | TRBD1 | . | TRBV5-1 | TGCGCCAGCAGCTTGGCCGACAGGGGCGGTAAATATGGCTACACCTTC | CASSLADRGGKYGYTF
TRBJ1-2 | . | few | TRBV6-8 | TGTGCCAGCAGTTACGGGGGCGCGGGTGGCTACACCTTC | CASSYGGAGGYTF
TRBJ1-1 | . | . | TRBV29-1 | TGCAGCGTCGACAGGACCGCTGAGGGGGCTTTCTTT | CSVDRTAEGAFF
TRBJ2-7 | . | . | TRBV28 | TGTGCCAGCAGTTCCCAGGTAGAGGCAGTCTCCTACGAGCAGTACTTC | CASSSQVEAVSYEQYF
TRBJ1-2 | . | . | TRBV28 | TGTGCCAGCAGTCCGAAACTCCGGGGCCACCGTAGCTACACCTTC | CASSPKLRGHRSYTF
TRBJ2-2 | . | . | TRBV11-3 | TGTGCCAGCAGCTCCGACAGCTATACCGGGGAGCTGTTTTTT | CASSSDSYTGELFF
TRBJ2-4 | TRBD2 | few | TRBV6-8 | TGTGCCAGCAGTTACATCGGGACTAGCGGGAGGGCCTCCCTCGCCAAAAACATTCAGTACTTC | CASSYIGTSGRASLAKNIQYF
TRBJ2-7 | TRBD1 | . | TRBV18 | TGTGCCAGCTCACTCTTCCGCCCGGGGACAGGGGGCCACGAGCAGTACTTC | CASSLFRPGTGGHEQYF
TRBJ1-3 | . | . | TRBV19 | TGTGCCAGTAGTACCCACCATAACTCTGGAAACACCATATATTTT | CASSTHHNSGNTIYF
TRBJ2-7 | . | . | TRBV14 | TGTGCCAGCAGCCGGCGGGTGGACGGGGAGCAGTACTTC | CASSRRVDGEQYF
TRBJ1-5 | . | . | TRBV4-1 | TGCGCCAGCAGCCAAGCTGTGACTCAGCCCCAGCATTTT | CASSQAVTQPQHF
TRBJ2-7 | TRBD1 | few | TRBV6-8 | TGTGCCAGCAGTCTCACAGGGGACACCTACGAGCAGTACTTC | CASSLTGDTYEQYF
TRBJ1-3 | TRBD1 | few | TRBV19 | TGTGCCAGTAGTCCAGGCCCGGGACAGAAAAGTGGAAACACCATATATTTT | CASSPGPGQKSGNTIYF
TRBJ2-1 | . | few | TRBV1 | TGCGCCAGCAGCCAAGCAGAGGTTAATGAGCAGTTCTTC | CASSQAEVNEQFF